This T cell receptor (beta chain) came from a study of early stage breast cancer tumors. Study-wide background: About 80% of the 16 invasive tumors were ER+, PR+ and HER2-. Around 10-fold was the mean read coverage per sample. Notes on the study in general: Functional markers like CD4, CD8 and FOXP3 were missed in bulk sequencing. Blood repertoires resembled normal breast more than tumor.

This clone was seen a single time. Its antigen is not identified. Trimming cost V 7 bases and J 2 bases, with 14 bases left between them. The germline CDR1 and CDR2 sequences are SEHNR and FQNEAQ (reference sequence). The CDR3 loop spans 14 amino acids. Measured with immunoSEQ multiplex PCR; TCRdb has only the in-frame clones, and not every one. Here the sample spans tens of thousands of clones, around 90% being singletons. The genes are TRBV7-9 and TRBJ1-1; D possibly corresponds to TRBD1 (5 bases). This receptor was obtained from an older person with breast cancer. Input material: blood. The CDR3 DNA sequence: TGTGCCAGCACCGAGGGGAGGCGAAACACTGAAGCTTTCTTT. This codes for CASTEGRRNTEAFF. The complete variable domain, with remaining parts taken from reference TRBV7-9 and TRBJ1-1, reads DTGVSQNPRHKITKRGQNVTFRCDPISEHNRLYWYRQTLGQGPEFLTYFQNEAQLEKSRLLSDRFSAERPKGSFSTLEIQRTEQGDSAMYLCASTEGRRNTEAFFGQGTRLTVV.